This T cell receptor beta chain was profiled in a study of tumor T cells in aggressive B-cell lymphoma (dated by TCRdb to about 2017). The library was obtained by the immunoSEQ multiplex PCR assay. TCRdb's version of the immuneACCESS table is confined to in-frame rearrangements and falls short of the full clone set. An unresolved V gene accounts for under half of the shortfall where checked; the remainder is of unknown origin. The sample includes about 10,000 clones, with approximately 91% observed a single time. Of the sample, 2% to 2.5% falls within the top ten clones. Points on this clone: The clone's antigen remains unknown. No qualities accompany the bases; no much larger clone lies one base away.

Measured from the cysteine to the phenylalanine, the CDR3 is 18 residues long. Only the CDR3 region is kept as DNA, spanning 54 bases read in frame from base 1. The germline V gene encodes CDR1 SEHNR and CDR2 FQNEAQ (reference sequence). The germline V and J ends show losses of 5 bases and 5 bases respectively, and no gene match explains 17 bases of the junction. The TCR was taken from an adult with diffuse large B cell lymphoma. The rearranged segments are TRBV7-9 and TRBJ1-5; 8 of the junction bases match TRBD1. Sequencing was carried out using tumor tissue. The CDR3 reads CASSAVGDRSPGYQPQHF. The DNA sequence is TGTGCCAGCAGCGCAGTCGGGGACAGGAGCCCCGGGTATCAGCCCCAGCATTTT. Where the CDR3 stops, the reference TRBV7-9 and TRBJ1-5 genes take over; the full variable domain is DTGVSQNPRHKITKRGQNVTFRCDPISEHNRLYWYRQTLGQGPEFLTYFQNEAQLEKSRLLSDRFSAERPKGSFSTLEIQRTEQGDSAMYLCASSAVGDRSPGYQPQHFGDGTRLSIL.